Below, 13 T cell receptor beta chains from the same sample are listed, as sequenced in a study of CD8 T cells in ankylosing spondylitis. A single record per CDR3 protein comes from TCRdb applying MiXCR to the 5' RACE reads. The table records 200,000 to 300,000 distinct CDR3 sequences, about 10% of them present only once. The sample was blood, either unsorted or a sorted T cell fraction (not recorded which). These receptors came from a male donor with ankylosing spondylitis or in good health (not recorded which).

This clonotype was detected many times. The V gene is TRBV18, the J gene TRBJ1-6; perhaps TRBD1 as D (5 bases). This CDR3 spans 16 amino acids. CDR1 and CDR2 from the germline V gene are KGHSH and LQKENI. Trimming took off 3 bases at V and 7 bases at J, with 16 bases between the two ends. This CDR3 is CASSPKWGVENSPLHF. In DNA, the CDR3 is TGTGCCAGCTCACCGAAATGGGGGGTCGAGAATTCACCCCTCCACTTT.

The genes are TRBV7-2 and TRBJ2-7, with 9 bases that match TRBD2. Trimming took 1 base from V and 4 from J; bases not matched to a gene: 5. In germline, CDR1 is SGHTA, CDR2 FQGNSA. The CDR3 runs to 15 residues. The CDR3 region is CASSLDPSGAYEQYF. The CDR3 nucleotides are TGTGCCAGCAGCTTAGATCCTAGCGGGGCGTACGAGCAGTACTTC.

In the case of this clonotype: This sequence may be a read error, since a much larger clone differs from it by one base. This chain joins TRBV7-9 and TRBJ2-3; D possibly corresponds to TRBD1 (6 bases). Germline assignment: CDR1 SEHNR and CDR2 FQNEAQ (reference sequence). The ends were cut back, 5 bases at V and 0 bases at J, with 15 bases in the middle. The CDR3 is 16 residues long. The CDR3 nucleotides read TGTGCCAGCAGCACGTGGGACACCTTAAGCACAGATACGCAGTATTTT. Encoded protein: CASSTWDTLSTDTQYF.

Only a few counts were recorded for this clonotype. A much larger clone is a single base away; this may be a read error. The gene calls are TRBV3-1 and TRBJ2-7; D is ambiguous. CDR1 is LGHDT, CDR2 YNNKEL, per germline (reference sequence). CDR3 length equals 12 residues. CDR3 nucleotides: TGTACCAGCAGCCAAGGCTTCTACGAGCAGTACTTC. Encoded protein: CTSSQGFYEQYF.

V and J are TRBV7-6 and TRBJ2-2, with D hard to call. The V and J ends lost 1 base and 3 bases respectively, with 3 bases between them. The CDR3 loop spans 13 amino acids. CDR1 and CDR2 (germline): SGHVS, FNYEAQ. The CDR3 DNA is TGTGCCAGCAGCTTAGTGGACACCGGGGAGCTGTTTTTT. Translating it yields CASSLVDTGELFF.

This clonotype was detected a few times. The chain employs TRBV4-1 and TRBJ2-1, with TRBD2 matching 10 bases. Trimming cost V 0 bases and J 7 bases; bases outside gene matches: 12. There are 18 residues in the CDR3. Germline loops: CDR1 MGHRA, CDR2 YSYEKL. CDR3 sequence: CASSQEASGRVYGNEQFF. Here the CDR3 DNA reads TGCGCCAGCAGCCAAGAAGCGAGCGGGAGGGTCTATGGGAATGAGCAGTTCTTC.

CDR3 nucleotide sequence: TGTGCCACGCGGGAGGGGCCAATGGCCCAGTACTTC. It translates to CATREGPMAQYF. The J gene is TRBJ2-5, the V gene TRBV6-5; 9 bases are a match to TRBD2. V was clipped by 10 bases and J by 9 bases; unmatched bases: 9. Germline CDR1 and CDR2: MNHEY and SVGAGI. The CDR3 consists of 12 residues.

This clonotype was picked up many times. The chain joins TRBV7-2 to TRBJ2-1; D not resolved. CDR3 length: 12 amino acids. Between the trimmed V and J ends, which lost 1 base and 9 bases, there was a span of 7 bases. The germline V gene encodes CDR1 SGHTA and CDR2 FQGNSA. The CDR3 sequence: CASSLGGGEQFF. CDR3 DNA sequence: TGTGCCAGCAGCTTAGGGGGTGGTGAGCAGTTCTTC.

The chain couples TRBV25-1 to TRBJ2-1; tentatively, D is TRBD2 (5 bases). Germline CDR1 and CDR2: MGHDK and SYGVNS. V lost 4 bases and J lost 10, with 5 bases in between. The CDR3 consists of 10 residues. Here the CDR3 reads CASSGREQFF. For the CDR3, the DNA is TGTGCCAGCAGTGGGAGGGAGCAGTTCTTC. Supplemented by reference TRBV25-1 and TRBJ2-1, the full variable domain reads EADIYQTPRYLVIGTGKKITLECSQTMGHDKMYWYQQDPGMELHLIHYSYGVNSTEKGDLSSESTVSRIRTEHFPLTLESARPSHTSQYLCASSGREQFFGPGTRLTVL.

Many counts were recorded for this clonotype. This rearrangement joins TRBV10-3 to TRBJ2-3; 12 nucleotides match TRBD2. Germline assignment: CDR1 ENHRY and CDR2 SYGVKD. The length of the CDR3 is 16 residues. V lost 5 bases and J lost 4; bases outside the gene matches: 7. CDR3 loop: CAISHARLAGADTQYF. The DNA of the CDR3 is TGTGCCATCAGTCATGCCCGACTAGCGGGAGCAGATACGCAGTATTTT.

There are a few counts of this clonotype. The gene calls are TRBV4-2 and TRBJ1-5; 9 bases map to TRBD1. The germline CDR1 and CDR2 sequences are LGHNA and YNFKEQ. Trimming removed 0 bases from V and 3 bases from J; junction bases left unmatched: 9. This CDR3 region has 18 residues. CDR3 loop: CASSQEGGGQGANQPQHF. The CDR3 region has the DNA TGTGCCAGCAGCCAAGAAGGGGGGGGACAGGGAGCCAATCAGCCCCAGCATTTT.

This clonotype was seen a handful of times. This chain joins TRBV5-1 and TRBJ2-7; TRBD1 is a possible D gene (5 bases). The CDR3 is made up of 15 amino acids. Germline V gives CDR1 SGHRS, CDR2 YFSETQ. V was shortened by 0 bases and J by 2 bases, with 12 bases between the two germline ends. Here the CDR3 reads CASSLARVGTYEQYF. In nucleotides, the CDR3 is TGCGCCAGCAGCTTGGCCAGGGTAGGCACCTACGAGCAGTACTTC.

This clonotype occurred many times. This sequence joins TRBV20-1 and TRBJ2-3, with D possibly matching TRBD2 (5 bases). This CDR3 spans 12 amino acids. Germline CDR1 is DFQATT and CDR2 is SNEGSKA (reference sequence). Trimming removed 6 bases at V and 1 base at J, with 8 bases between. CDR3 bases: TGCAGTGCCGAGAGGGGCACAGATACGCAGTATTTT. Translation: CSAERGTDTQYF.